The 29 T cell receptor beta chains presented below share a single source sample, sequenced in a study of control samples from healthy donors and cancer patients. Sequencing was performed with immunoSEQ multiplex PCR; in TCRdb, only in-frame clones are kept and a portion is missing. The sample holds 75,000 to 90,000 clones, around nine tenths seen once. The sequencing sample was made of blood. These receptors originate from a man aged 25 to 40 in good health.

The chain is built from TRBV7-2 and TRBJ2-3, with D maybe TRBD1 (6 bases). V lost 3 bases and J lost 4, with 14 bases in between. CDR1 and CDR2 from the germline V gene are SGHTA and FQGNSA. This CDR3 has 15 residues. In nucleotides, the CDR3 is TGTGCCAGCAGCTTCCAGGGGCATGGGGCAGATACGCAGTATTTT. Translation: CASSFQGHGADTQYF.

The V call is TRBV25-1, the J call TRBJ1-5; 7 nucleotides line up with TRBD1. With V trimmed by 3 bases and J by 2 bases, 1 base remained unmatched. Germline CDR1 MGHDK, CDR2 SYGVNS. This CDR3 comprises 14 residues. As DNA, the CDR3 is TGTGCCAGCAGTGATGGGACAGGCAATCAGCCCCAGCATTTT. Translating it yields CASSDGTGNQPQHF.

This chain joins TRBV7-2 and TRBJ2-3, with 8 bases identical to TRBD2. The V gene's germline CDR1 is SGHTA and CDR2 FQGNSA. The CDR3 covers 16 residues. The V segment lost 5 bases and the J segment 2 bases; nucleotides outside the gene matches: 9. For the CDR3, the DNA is TGTGCCAGCAGCCCGTCGGGGGGGGCCCTCACAGATACGCAGTATTTT. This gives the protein CASSPSGGALTDTQYF.

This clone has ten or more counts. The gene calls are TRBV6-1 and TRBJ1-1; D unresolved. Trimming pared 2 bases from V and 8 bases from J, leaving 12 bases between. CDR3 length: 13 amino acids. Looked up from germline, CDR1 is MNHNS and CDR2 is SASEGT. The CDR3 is CASSEKDVGEAFF. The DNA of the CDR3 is TGTGCCAGCAGTGAAAAGGACGTGGGGGAAGCTTTCTTT.

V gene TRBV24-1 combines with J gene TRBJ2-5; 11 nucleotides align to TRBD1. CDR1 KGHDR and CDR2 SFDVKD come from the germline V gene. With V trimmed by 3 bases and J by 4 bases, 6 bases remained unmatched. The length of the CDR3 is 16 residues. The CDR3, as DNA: TGTGCCACCAGTGATGTGGGACAGGGGGGCGGAGAGACCCAGTACTTC. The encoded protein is CATSDVGQGGGETQYF.

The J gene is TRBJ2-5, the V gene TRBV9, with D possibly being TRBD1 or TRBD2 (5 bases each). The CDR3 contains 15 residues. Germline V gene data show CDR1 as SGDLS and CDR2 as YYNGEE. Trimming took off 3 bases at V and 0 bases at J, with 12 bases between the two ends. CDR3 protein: CASSASGTNQETQYF. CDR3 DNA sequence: TGTGCCAGCAGCGCGTCTGGGACGAACCAAGAGACCCAGTACTTC.

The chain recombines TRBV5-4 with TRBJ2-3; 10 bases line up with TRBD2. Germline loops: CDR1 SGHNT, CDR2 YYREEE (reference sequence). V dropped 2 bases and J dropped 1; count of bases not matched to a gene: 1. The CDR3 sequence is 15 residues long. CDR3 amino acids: CASSFGTSGTDTQYF. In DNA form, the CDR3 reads TGTGCCAGCAGCTTCGGGACTAGCGGCACAGATACGCAGTATTTT. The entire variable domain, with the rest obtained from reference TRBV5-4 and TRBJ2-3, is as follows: ETGVTQSPTHLIKTRGQQVTLRCSSQSGHNTVSWYQQALGQGPQFIFQYYREEENGRGNFPPRFSGLQFPNYSSELNVNALELDDSALYLCASSFGTSGTDTQYFGPGTRLTVL.

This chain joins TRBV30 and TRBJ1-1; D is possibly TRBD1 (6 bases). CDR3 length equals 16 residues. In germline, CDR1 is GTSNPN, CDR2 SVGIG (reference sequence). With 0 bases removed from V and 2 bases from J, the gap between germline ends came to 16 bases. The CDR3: CAWSVRRGGHNTEAFF. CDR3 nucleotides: TGTGCCTGGAGTGTACGGCGTGGGGGCCATAACACTGAAGCTTTCTTT.

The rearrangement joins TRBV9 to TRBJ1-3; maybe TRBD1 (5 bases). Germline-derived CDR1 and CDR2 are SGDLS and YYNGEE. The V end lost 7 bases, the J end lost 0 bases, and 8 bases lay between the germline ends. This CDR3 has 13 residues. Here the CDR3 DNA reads TGTGCCAGCGGGGGGACCTCTGGAAACACCATATATTTT. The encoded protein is CASGGTSGNTIYF.

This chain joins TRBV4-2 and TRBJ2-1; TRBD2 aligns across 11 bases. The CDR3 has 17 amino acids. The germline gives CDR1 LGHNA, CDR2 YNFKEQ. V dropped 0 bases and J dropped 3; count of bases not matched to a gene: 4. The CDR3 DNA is TGTGCCAGCAGCCAAGATAGTCTAGCGGGGGGCTACAATGAGCAGTTCTTC. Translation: CASSQDSLAGGYNEQFF.

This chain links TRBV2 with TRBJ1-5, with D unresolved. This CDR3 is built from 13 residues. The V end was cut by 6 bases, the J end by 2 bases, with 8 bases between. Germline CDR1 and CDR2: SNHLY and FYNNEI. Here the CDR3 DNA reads TGTGCCAGCAGGGCGAGGGGCAATCAGCCCCAGCATTTT. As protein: CASRARGNQPQHF.

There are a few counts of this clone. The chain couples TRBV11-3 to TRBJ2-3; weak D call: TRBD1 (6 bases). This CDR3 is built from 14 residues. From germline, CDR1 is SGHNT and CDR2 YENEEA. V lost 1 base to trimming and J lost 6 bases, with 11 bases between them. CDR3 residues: CASSLGQGYDTQYF. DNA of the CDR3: TGTGCCAGCAGCTTAGGCCAGGGGTACGATACGCAGTATTTT.

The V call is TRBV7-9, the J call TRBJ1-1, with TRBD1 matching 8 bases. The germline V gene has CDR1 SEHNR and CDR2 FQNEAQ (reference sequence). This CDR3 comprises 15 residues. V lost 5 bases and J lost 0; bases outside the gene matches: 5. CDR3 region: CASSPGQGMNTEAFF. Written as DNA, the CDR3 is TGTGCCAGCAGCCCAGGACAGGGAATGAACACTGAAGCTTTCTTT.

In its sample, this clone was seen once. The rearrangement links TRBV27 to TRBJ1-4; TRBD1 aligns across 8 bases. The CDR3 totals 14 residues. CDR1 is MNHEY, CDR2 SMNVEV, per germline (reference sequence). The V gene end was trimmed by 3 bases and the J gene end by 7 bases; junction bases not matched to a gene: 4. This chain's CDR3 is CASSFIGQGEKLFF. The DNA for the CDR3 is TGTGCCAGCAGTTTCATCGGACAGGGTGAAAAACTGTTTTTT.

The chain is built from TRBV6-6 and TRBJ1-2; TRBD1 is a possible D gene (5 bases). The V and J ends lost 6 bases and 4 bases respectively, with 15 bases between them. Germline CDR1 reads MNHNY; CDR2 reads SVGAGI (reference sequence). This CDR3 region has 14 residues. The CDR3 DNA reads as TGTGCCAGCAGCCCTGGGGCCGCGGGCTATGGCTACACCTTC. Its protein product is CASSPGAAGYGYTF.

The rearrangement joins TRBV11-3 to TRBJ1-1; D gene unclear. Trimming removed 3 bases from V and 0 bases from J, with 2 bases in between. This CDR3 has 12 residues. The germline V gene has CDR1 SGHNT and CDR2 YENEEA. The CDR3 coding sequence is TGTGCCAGCAGCTTTATGAACACTGAAGCTTTCTTT. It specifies CASSFMNTEAFF.

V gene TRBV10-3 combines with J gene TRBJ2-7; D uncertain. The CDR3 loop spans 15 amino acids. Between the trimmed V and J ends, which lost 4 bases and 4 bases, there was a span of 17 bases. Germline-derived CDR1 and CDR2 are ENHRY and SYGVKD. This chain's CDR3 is CAISALPALSYEQYF. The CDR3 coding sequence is TGTGCCATCAGTGCCCTCCCCGCCCTCTCTTACGAGCAGTACTTC.

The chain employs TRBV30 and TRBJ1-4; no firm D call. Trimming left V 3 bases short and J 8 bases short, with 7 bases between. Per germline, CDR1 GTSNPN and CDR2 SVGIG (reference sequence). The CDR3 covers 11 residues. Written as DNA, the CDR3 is TGTGCCTGGAGCTTAGGGGAAAAACTGTTTTTT. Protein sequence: CAWSLGEKLFF.

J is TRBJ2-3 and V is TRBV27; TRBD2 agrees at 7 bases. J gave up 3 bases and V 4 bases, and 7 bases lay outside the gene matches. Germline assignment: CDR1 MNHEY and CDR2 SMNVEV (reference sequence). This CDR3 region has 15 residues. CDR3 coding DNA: TGTGCCAGCAGTTGGGACGGGGGGAGTACAGATACGCAGTATTTT. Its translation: CASSWDGGSTDTQYF.

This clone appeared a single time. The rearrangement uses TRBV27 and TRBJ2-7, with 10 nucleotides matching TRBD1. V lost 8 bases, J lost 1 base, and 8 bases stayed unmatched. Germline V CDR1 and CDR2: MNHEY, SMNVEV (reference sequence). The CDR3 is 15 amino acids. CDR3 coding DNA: TGTGCCAGCGTAACGGACAGGGGGTTTTCCTACGAGCAGTACGTC. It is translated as CASVTDRGFSYEQYV.

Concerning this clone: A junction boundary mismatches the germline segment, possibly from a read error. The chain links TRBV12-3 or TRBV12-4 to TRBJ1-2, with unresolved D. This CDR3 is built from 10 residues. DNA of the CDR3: TGTGCCAGCAGTTTAGCGCAGGCCTCCTTC. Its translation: CASSLAQASF.

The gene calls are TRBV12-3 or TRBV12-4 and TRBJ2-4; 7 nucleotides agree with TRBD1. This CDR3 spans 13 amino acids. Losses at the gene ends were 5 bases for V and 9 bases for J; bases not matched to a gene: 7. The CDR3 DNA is TGTGCCAGCAGTAAGAAGACAGGGACCATTCAGTACTTC. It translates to CASSKKTGTIQYF.

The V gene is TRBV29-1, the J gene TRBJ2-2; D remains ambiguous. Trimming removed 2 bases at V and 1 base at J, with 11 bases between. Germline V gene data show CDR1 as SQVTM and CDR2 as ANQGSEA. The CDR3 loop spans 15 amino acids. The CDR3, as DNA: TGCAGCGTTGAATCCTCTGGGCTGAACACCGGGGAGCTGTTTTTT. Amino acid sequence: CSVESSGLNTGELFF.

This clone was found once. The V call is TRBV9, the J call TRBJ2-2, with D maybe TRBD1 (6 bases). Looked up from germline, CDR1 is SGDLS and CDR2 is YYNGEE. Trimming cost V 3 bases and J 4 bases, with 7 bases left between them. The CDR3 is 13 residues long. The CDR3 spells CASSGTATGELFF. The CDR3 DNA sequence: TGTGCCAGCAGCGGGACAGCCACCGGGGAGCTGTTTTTT. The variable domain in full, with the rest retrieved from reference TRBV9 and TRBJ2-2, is DSGVTQTPKHLITATGQRVTLRCSPRSGDLSVYWYQQSLDQGLQFLIQYYNGEERAKGNILERFSAQQFPDLHSELNLSSLELGDSALYFCASSGTATGELFFGEGSRLTVL.

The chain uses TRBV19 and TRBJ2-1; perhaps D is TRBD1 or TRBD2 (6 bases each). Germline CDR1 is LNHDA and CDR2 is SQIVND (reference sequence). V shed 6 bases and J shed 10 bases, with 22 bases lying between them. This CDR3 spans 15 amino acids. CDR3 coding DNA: TGTGCCAGTAGCCGCGGGACACTACTACAATCGGAGCAGTTCTTC. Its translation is CASSRGTLLQSEQFF.

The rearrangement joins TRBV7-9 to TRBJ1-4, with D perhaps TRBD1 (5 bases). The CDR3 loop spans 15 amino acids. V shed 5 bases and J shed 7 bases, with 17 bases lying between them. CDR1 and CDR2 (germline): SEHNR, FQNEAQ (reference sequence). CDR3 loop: CASSTRTLSSEKLFF. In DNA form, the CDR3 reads TGTGCCAGCAGCACCCGGACACTTTCTTCTGAAAAACTGTTTTTT.

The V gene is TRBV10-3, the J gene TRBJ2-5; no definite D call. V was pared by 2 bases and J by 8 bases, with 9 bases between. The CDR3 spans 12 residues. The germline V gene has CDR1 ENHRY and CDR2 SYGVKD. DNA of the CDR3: TGTGCCATCAGTGAGCCCTGGGGTACCCAGTACTTC. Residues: CAISEPWGTQYF.

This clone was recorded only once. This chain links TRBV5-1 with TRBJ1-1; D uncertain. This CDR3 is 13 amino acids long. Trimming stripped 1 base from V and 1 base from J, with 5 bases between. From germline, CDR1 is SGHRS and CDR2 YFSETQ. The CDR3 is CASSLRENTEAFF. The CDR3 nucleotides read TGCGCCAGCAGCTTGCGGGAGAACACTGAAGCTTTCTTT.

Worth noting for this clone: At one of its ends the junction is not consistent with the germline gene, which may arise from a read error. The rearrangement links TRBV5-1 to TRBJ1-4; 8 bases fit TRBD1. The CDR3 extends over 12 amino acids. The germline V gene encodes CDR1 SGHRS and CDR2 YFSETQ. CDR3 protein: CASADREGKTVF. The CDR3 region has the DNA TGCGCCAGCGCGGACAGGGAGGGAAAAACTGTTTTT.